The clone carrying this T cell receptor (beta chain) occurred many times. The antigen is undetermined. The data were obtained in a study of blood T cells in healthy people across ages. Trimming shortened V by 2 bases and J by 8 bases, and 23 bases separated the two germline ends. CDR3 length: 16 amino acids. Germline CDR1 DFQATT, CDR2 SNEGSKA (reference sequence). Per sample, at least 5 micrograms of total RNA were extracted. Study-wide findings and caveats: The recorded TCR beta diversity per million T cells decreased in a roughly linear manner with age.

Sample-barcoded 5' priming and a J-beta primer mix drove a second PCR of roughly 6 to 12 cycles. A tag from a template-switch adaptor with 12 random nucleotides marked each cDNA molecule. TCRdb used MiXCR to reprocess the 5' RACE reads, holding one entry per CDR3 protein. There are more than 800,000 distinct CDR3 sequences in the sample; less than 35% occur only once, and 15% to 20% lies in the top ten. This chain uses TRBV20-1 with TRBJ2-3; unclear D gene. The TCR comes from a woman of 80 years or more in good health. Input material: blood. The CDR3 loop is CSARPPPVGLQATQYF. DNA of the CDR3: TGCAGTGCTAGACCCCCGCCGGTGGGCCTACAAGCTACGCAGTATTTT.